This T cell receptor beta chain was found in a study of monozygotic twins with inflammatory bowel disease. Added by template switching were UMIs that each held a 6-nucleotide sample barcode. TCRdb processed the 5' RACE reads again and assigns one entry to each CDR3 protein, with no DNA. Its table lists roughly 300,000 distinct CDR3 sequences. Looked up from germline, CDR1 is SGHRS and CDR2 is YFSETQ. The length of the CDR3 is 14 residues. The chain recombines TRBV5-1 with TRBJ2-7; there is no DNA to check the TCRdb D call of TRBD1. The sequence was obtained from a human donor with ulcerative colitis or Crohn's disease, or a healthy co-twin of an affected twin (not recorded which). The sample consisted of blood. This chain's CDR3 is CASSPGRGTYEQYF.